This record concerns one T cell receptor beta chain sequence. Using immunoSEQ multiplex PCR, the repertoire was profiled, and TCRdb retains in-frame clones only, with some absent. The table has approximately 92,000 clones, 80% to 95% seen once; the top ten hold more than 2.5%. The entry originates in a study of T cell changes during pregnancy in multiple sclerosis. Germline CDR1 and CDR2: SGHRS and YFSETQ. Trimming took 4 bases from V and 6 from J, leaving 16 bases between them. The CDR3 consists of 14 residues. The source was peripheral blood, collected in the first trimester of pregnancy. The chain carries TRBV5-1 and TRBJ2-5; tentatively, D is TRBD2 (5 bases). This receptor was taken from a female donor with multiple sclerosis, enrolled in a pregnancy study. The CDR3 DNA sequence: TGCGCCAGCAGCCCCCGAGAGGGCCCCAAGACCCAGTACTTC. Protein product: CASSPREGPKTQYF.